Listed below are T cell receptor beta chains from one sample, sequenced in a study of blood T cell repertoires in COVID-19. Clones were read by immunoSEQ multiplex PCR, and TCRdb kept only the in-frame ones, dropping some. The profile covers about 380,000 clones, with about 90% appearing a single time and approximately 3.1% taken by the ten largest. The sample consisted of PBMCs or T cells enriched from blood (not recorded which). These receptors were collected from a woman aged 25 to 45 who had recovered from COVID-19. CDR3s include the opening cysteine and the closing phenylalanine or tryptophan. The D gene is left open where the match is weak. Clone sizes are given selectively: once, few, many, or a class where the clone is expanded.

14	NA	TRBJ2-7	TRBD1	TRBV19	TGTGCCAGTAGTCAAGGACAGGGGCGGAGCGAGCAGTACTTC	CASSQGQGRSEQYF
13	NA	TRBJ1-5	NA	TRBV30	TGTGCCTGGAGTCCCAATTCAAATCAGCCCCAGCATTTT	CAWSPNSNQPQHF
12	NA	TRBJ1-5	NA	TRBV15	TGTGCCACCAGCACCAGTAATCAGCCCCAGCATTTT	CATSTSNQPQHF
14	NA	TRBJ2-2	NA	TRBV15	TGTGCCACCAGCAGTCAACAACAGGCCGGGGAGCTGTTTTTT	CATSSQQQAGELFF
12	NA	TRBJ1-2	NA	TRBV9	TGTGCCAGCAGCGCCTCACAGGGCTGGTACACCTTC	CASSASQGWYTF
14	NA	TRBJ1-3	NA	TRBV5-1	TGCGCCAGCAGCTTGACAGAATACTCCCGCACCATATATTTT	CASSLTEYSRTIYF
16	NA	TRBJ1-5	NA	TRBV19	TGTGCCAGTAACTTCAATGTCTTCCGACTCAATCAGCCCCAGCATTTT	CASNFNVFRLNQPQHF
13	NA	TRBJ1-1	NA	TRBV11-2	TGTGCCAGCAGCTCTCAGAGGGACACTGAAGCTTTCTTT	CASSSQRDTEAFF
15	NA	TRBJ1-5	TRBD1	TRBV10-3	TGTGCCATCAGTCGGGGACAGGATAGCAATCAGCCCCAGCATTTT	CAISRGQDSNQPQHF
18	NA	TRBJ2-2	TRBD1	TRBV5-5	TGTGCCAGCAGACCCGGGGGACAGGGACCGCGTATCACCGGGGAGCTGTTTTTT	CASRPGGQGPRITGELFF
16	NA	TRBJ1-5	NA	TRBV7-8	TGTGCCAGCAGTCCGACAGATTTTGGTCAAAATCAGCCCCAGCATTTT	CASSPTDFGQNQPQHF
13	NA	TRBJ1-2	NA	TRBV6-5	TGTGTGGCGGGACGGAGTCATCTATATGGCTACACCTTC	CVAGRSHLYGYTF
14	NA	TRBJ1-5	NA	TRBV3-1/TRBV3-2	TGTGCCAGCAGCCAAGATTCCACTAATCAGCCCCAGCATTTT	CASSQDSTNQPQHF
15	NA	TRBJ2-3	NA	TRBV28	TGTGCCAGCCTTTCATCGGGGAGATTAGAAGATACGCAGTATTTT	CASLSSGRLEDTQYF
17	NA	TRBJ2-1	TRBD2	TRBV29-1	TGCAGCGTTGAAGATTCACTAGCGGGGGGGCGGAGGAATGAGCAGTTCTTC	CSVEDSLAGGRRNEQFF
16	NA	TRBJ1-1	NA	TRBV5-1	TGCGCCAGCAGCTTGGAGTCTCTGGACATGAACACTGAAGCTTTCTTT	CASSLESLDMNTEAFF
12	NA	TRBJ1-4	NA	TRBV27	TGTGCCAGCAGTGCACCTTTCGGGGAACTGTTTTTT	CASSAPFGELFF
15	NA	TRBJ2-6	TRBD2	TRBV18	TGTGCCAGCTCCCGGCGGGGGTTCGGGGCCAACGTCCTGACTTTC	CASSRRGFGANVLTF
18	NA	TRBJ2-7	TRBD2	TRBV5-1	TGCGCCAGCAGCCTACGGACTAGCGGGGGCCCCTTAACCTACGAGCAGTACTTC	CASSLRTSGGPLTYEQYF
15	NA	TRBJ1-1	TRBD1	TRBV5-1	TGCGCCAGCAGCTTGGTGGGACAGGGGAACACTGAAGCTTTCTTT	CASSLVGQGNTEAFF
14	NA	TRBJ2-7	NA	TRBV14	TGTGCCAGCAGCCAACGAAGCGGCCCCTACGAGCAGTACTTC	CASSQRSGPYEQYF
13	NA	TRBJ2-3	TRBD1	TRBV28	TGTGCCAGCAGCAGGGGGCAGGCAGATACGCAGTATTTT	CASSRGQADTQYF
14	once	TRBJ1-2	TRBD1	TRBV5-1	TGCGCCAGCGGATCGGGACAGGGAAACTATGGCTACACCTTC	CASGSGQGNYGYTF
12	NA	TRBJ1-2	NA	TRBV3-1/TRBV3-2	TGTGCCAGCAGCCGCACAGCCTATGGCTACACCTTC	CASSRTAYGYTF
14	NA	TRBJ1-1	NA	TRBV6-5	TGTGCCAGCAGTTATTCGACAGTGAACACTGAAGCTTTCTTT	CASSYSTVNTEAFF
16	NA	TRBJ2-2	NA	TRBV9	TGTGCCAGCAGCGTAGGGGGGCGTCAGGACACCGGGGAGCTGTTTTTT	CASSVGGRQDTGELFF
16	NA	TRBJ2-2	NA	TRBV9	TGTGCCAGCAGCGTAGGTGTGGGAGAGATGGCCGGGGAGCTGTTTTTT	CASSVGVGEMAGELFF
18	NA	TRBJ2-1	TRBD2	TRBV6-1	TGTGCCAGCAGTGACCCCAAGCAGACTAGCGGGGGCTACAATGAGCAGTTCTTC	CASSDPKQTSGGYNEQFF
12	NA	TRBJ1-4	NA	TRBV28	TGTGCCGTTACAGGGATGGGCGAAAAACTGTTTTTT	CAVTGMGEKLFF
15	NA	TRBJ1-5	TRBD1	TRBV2	TGTGCCAGCAGTTGGACAGGGAGAGGGAATCAGCCCCAGCATTTT	CASSWTGRGNQPQHF
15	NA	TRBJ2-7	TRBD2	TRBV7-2	TGTGCCAGCAGCTTAATCGGTGAGCGGGGCTACGAGCAGTACTTC	CASSLIGERGYEQYF
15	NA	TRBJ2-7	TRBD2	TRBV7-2	TGTGCCAGCAGCTTAGCTAGCGGGGGGAAATACGAGCAGTACTTC	CASSLASGGKYEQYF
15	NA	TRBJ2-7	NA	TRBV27	TGTGCCAGCAGTTTATCTCGGGGAATTCCCTACGAGCAGTACTTC	CASSLSRGIPYEQYF
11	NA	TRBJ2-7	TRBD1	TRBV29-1	TGCAGCGTCGCGACAGGGCGCGAGCAGTACTTC	CSVATGREQYF
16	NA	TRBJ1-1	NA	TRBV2	TGTGCCAGTTCAGGGAAGACCAGGACAGCGAACACTGAAGCTTTCTTT	CASSGKTRTANTEAFF
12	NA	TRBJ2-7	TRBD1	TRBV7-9	TGTGCCAGCAGCGCTGGGACAGGTGAGCAGTACTTC	CASSAGTGEQYF
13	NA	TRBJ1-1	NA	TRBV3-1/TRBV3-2	TGTGCCAGCAGCCAGGTTCACGAGGCTGAAGCTTTCTTT	CASSQVHEAEAFF
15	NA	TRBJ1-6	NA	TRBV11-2	TGTGCCAGCAGCCCCGAGTTTGGACTAAATTCACCCCTCCACTTT	CASSPEFGLNSPLHF
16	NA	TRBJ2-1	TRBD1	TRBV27	TGTGCCAGTTCTGCTCGACAGGGAGCTCTCAACAATGAGCAGTTCTTC	CASSARQGALNNEQFF
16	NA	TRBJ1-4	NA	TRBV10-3	TGTGCCACAAGTTCCCAGGCGGGCGCAACTAATGAAAAACTGTTTTTT	CATSSQAGATNEKLFF